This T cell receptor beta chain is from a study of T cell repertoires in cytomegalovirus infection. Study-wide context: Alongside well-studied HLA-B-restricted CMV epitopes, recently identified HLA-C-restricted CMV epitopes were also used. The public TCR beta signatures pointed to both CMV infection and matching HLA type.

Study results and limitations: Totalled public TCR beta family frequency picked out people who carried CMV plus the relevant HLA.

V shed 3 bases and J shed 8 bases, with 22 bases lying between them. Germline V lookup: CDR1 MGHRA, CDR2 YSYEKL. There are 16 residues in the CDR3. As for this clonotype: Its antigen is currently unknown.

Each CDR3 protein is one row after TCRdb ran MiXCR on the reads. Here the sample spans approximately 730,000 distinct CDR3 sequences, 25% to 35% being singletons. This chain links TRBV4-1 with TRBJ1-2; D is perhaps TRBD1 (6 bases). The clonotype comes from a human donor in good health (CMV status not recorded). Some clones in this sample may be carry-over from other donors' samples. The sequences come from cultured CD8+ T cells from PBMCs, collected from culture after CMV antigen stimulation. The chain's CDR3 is CASSQTFAHRAWGYTF. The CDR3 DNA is TGCGCCAGCAGCCAGACCTTCGCCCACAGGGCCTGGGGCTACACCTTC.